This TCR beta chain was recovered during a study of cytomegalovirus exposure and HLA in healthy donors. Overall study results and limits: Later on, an analysis showed TCR association rates differing by HLA locus, with DRB1 the most and HLA-C the fewest.

CDR3 length: 15 amino acids. Germline CDR1 SGHVS, CDR2 FNYEAQ. As regards this clone: Its antigen is as yet unknown. An end of the junction differs from the germline gene, which may be a read error.

PCR involved 60 Vbeta and 13 Jbeta primers. The table came from immunoSEQ multiplex PCR; TCRdb's copy has only in-frame clones and leaves some out. The data show more than 20,000 clones, about four fifths seen once. The chain employs TRBV7-6 and TRBJ2-3; D is uncertain. This receptor was identified in a male donor in good health and CMV-seronegative. Sequencing used PBMCs. The CDR3 here is CASSLYGVPSDSQYF. The CDR3 DNA reads as TGTGCCAGCAGCTTATACGGAGTCCCGTCAGATTCGCAGTATTTT.